The 23 T cell receptor beta chains presented below share a single source sample, sequenced in a study of T-cell reconstitution after alpha-beta-depleted transplantation in children. Using unique molecular identifiers, the investigators prepared the TCRbeta library. TCRdb independently ran MiXCR on the PCR reads; one entry per CDR3 protein. The table records some 530,000 distinct CDR3 sequences, under 15% of them present only once. Specimen: PBMCs from the stem cell graft donor, collected from the stem cell graft. The receptors here all came from a human donor who donated a stem cell graft to a child with combined immunodeficiency.

Only a few counts were recorded for this clonotype. V gene TRBV7-2 combines with J gene TRBJ1-1; D is undetermined. Trimming took 6 bases from V and 6 from J, leaving 14 bases between them. The germline CDR1 and CDR2 sequences are SGHTA and FQGNSA. This CDR3 is 13 amino acids long. The CDR3 DNA reads TGTGCCAGCAGTAAAGTCGGGTTTTCTGAAGCTTTCTTT. Translating it yields CASSKVGFSEAFF. Full variable domain (missing parts from reference TRBV7-2 and TRBJ1-1): GAGVSQSPSNKVTEKGKDVELRCDPISGHTALYWYRQSLGQGLEFLIYFQGNSAPDKSGLPSDRFSAERTGGSVSTLTIQRTQQEDSAVYLCASSKVGFSEAFFGQGTRLTVV.

This chain joins TRBV12-3 or TRBV12-4 and TRBJ2-3; D uncertain. The CDR3 has 19 residues. Trimming removed 3 bases from V and 0 bases from J, with 22 bases in between. The CDR3 sequence: CASSFPRLTPKFSTDTQYF. The CDR3 DNA is TGTGCCAGCAGTTTTCCCCGCCTTACACCTAAGTTTAGCACAGATACGCAGTATTTT.

This clonotype was picked up many times. This sequence joins TRBV5-1 and TRBJ2-1, with 8 positions matching TRBD2. Germline V CDR1 and CDR2: SGHRS, YFSETQ. The CDR3 is made up of 15 amino acids. The trim removed 5 bases at V and 0 bases at J, leaving 4 bases unmatched. CDR3 sequence reads: CASRSSGTSYNEQFF. The CDR3 nucleotides are TGCGCCAGCAGGAGTAGCGGGACCTCCTACAATGAGCAGTTCTTC.

J is TRBJ1-1 and V is TRBV5-1, with TRBD1 as a possible D gene (6 bases). The CDR3 is 14 residues long. Trimming took off 0 bases at V and 4 bases at J, with 10 bases between the two ends. In germline, CDR1 is SGHRS, CDR2 YFSETQ. The CDR3 reads CASSLEPDSTEAFF. CDR3 nucleotides: TGCGCCAGCAGCTTGGAGCCGGACAGCACTGAAGCTTTCTTT.

The rearrangement uses TRBV7-3 and TRBJ2-3; D is possibly TRBD2 (6 bases). CDR1 is SGHTA and CDR2 is FQGTGA in the germline V gene. The CDR3 length is 15 residues. The V end was cut by 0 bases, the J end by 4 bases, with 11 bases between. The CDR3 spells CASSLTGSGSDTQYF. Here the CDR3 DNA reads TGTGCCAGCAGCTTAACGGGCAGCGGGTCAGATACGCAGTATTTT.

This clonotype occurred many times. The rearrangement joins TRBV10-2 to TRBJ1-1; D not certain. Germline V gene sequence: CDR1 WSHSY, CDR2 SAAADI. V lost 0 bases and J lost 4, with 3 bases in between. This CDR3 contains 12 residues. DNA of the CDR3: TGCGCCAGCAGTGAGTCAGGCACTGAAGCTTTCTTT. Protein sequence: CASSESGTEAFF.

The rearrangement links TRBV12-3 or TRBV12-4 to TRBJ2-1, with a tentative D call TRBD2 (6 bases). CDR3 length equals 13 residues. V was pared by 3 bases and J by 11 bases, with 14 bases between. CDR3 DNA: TGTGCCAGCAGTTTTGGGGGAGGCCAACAGCAGTTCTTC. Its translation: CASSFGGGQQQFF.

This clonotype was counted between two and nine times. V and J are TRBV7-9 and TRBJ2-3; D is possibly TRBD2 (5 bases). V was shortened by 3 bases and J by 0 bases, with 13 bases between the two germline ends. Germline CDR1 and CDR2: SEHNR and FQNEAQ (reference sequence). The CDR3 loop spans 16 amino acids. CDR3 sequence reads: CASSLVLRVSTDTQYF. CDR3 DNA: TGTGCCAGCAGCTTGGTGCTGCGGGTTAGCACAGATACGCAGTATTTT.

At least ten counts were recorded for this clonotype. This chain links TRBV4-2 with TRBJ2-5, with TRBD1 identical over 9 bases. This CDR3 spans 15 amino acids. Germline CDR1 LGHNA, CDR2 YNFKEQ. Trimming took 3 bases from V and 2 from J; bases not matched to a gene: 4. CDR3 in DNA: TGTGCCAGCAGCCACCTGGGACAGGGACAAGAGACCCAGTACTTC. Residues: CASSHLGQGQETQYF.

This clonotype was detected only a few times. The chain has TRBV20-1 and TRBJ2-3; 11 nucleotides agree with TRBD2. Germline trimming cut 8 bases from V and 2 bases from J; bases unmatched to any gene: 6. The CDR3 extends over 14 amino acids. The germline V gene has CDR1 DFQATT and CDR2 SNEGSKA (reference sequence). DNA for the CDR3: TGCAGTTCCCATAGCGGGAGGGCCACAGATACGCAGTATTTT. Protein product: CSSHSGRATDTQYF.

This clonotype was found once. The V call is TRBV7-8, the J call TRBJ1-2; D is unclear. V lost 1 base to trimming and J lost 0 bases, with 15 bases between them. Germline-derived CDR1 and CDR2 are SGHVS and FQNEAQ. The CDR3 is 17 residues long. CDR3 amino acids: CASSLGRGRSPNYGYTF. The CDR3 coding sequence is TGTGCCAGCAGCTTAGGTCGTGGCAGGAGCCCTAACTATGGCTACACCTTC.

The rearrangement uses TRBV7-8 and TRBJ2-7, with a weak D call TRBD1 (6 bases). The germline gives CDR1 SGHVS, CDR2 FQNEAQ. The V gene lost 2 bases and the J gene lost 3 bases, with 11 bases spanning the gap. CDR3 size: 14 residues. The CDR3 spells CASSLLARGYEQYF. The CDR3 bases are TGTGCCAGCAGCTTATTGGCCAGGGGCTACGAGCAGTACTTC.

This clonotype was detected only a few times. The chain combines TRBV27 with TRBJ2-7, with 9 bases lining up with TRBD1. There are 14 residues in the CDR3. Per the germline V gene, CDR1 is MNHEY and CDR2 is SMNVEV (reference sequence). J gave up 6 bases and V 2 bases, and 5 bases lay outside the gene matches. CDR3: CASSLRDREGEQYF. The DNA for the CDR3 is TGTGCCAGCAGTTTAAGGGACAGGGAAGGCGAGCAGTACTTC.

This clonotype was seen more than once but under ten times. The chain employs TRBV7-6 and TRBJ2-3; D not certain. This CDR3 is built from 13 residues. Germline V gene sequence: CDR1 SGHVS, CDR2 FNYEAQ. Trimming removed 7 bases from V and 1 base from J, with 9 bases in between. CDR3 DNA: TGTGCCAGCATGGTTGGCCGCACAGATACGCAGTATTTT. As protein: CASMVGRTDTQYF.

This clonotype was detected only a few times. The CDR3 sequence: CASSQAGNADTQYF. The CDR3, as DNA: TGTGCCAGCAGCCAAGCAGGGAATGCAGATACGCAGTATTTT. V and J are TRBV14 and TRBJ2-3; possible D gene TRBD1, 5 bases. The CDR3 is 14 amino acids. V lost 1 base and J lost 4, with 9 bases in between. In germline, CDR1 is SGHDN, CDR2 FVKESK. The full variable domain, its missing parts supplied by reference TRBV14 and TRBJ2-3, is EAGVTQFPSHSVIEKGQTVTLRCDPISGHDNLYWYRRVMGKEIKFLLHFVKESKQDESGMPNNRFLAERTGGTYSTLKVQPAELEDSGVYFCASSQAGNADTQYFGPGTRLTVL.

Of note for this clonotype: This may arise from a read error, as a much more abundant clone is one base away. Written as DNA, the CDR3 is TGTGCCAGCAGCTTAGTAGCGGGAGTGGACGAGCAGTACTTC. It specifies CASSLVAGVDEQYF. The V call is TRBV11-3, the J call TRBJ2-7; TRBD2 agrees at 9 bases. Germline CDR1 is SGHNT and CDR2 is YENEEA. Trimming removed 1 base from V and 5 bases from J; junction bases left unmatched: 3. The CDR3 runs 14 residues.

This clonotype was detected a few times. The chain links TRBV7-8 to TRBJ2-5, with a tentative D call TRBD1 (5 bases). Trimming cost V 1 base and J 1 base, with 10 bases left between them. CDR1 SGHVS and CDR2 FQNEAQ come from the germline V gene. The CDR3 sequence is 15 residues long. The CDR3 nucleotides read TGTGCCAGCAGCTTAGGACTGGACACCCAAGAGACCCAGTACTTC. Translated, it gives CASSLGLDTQETQYF. Full variable domain (rest looked up from reference TRBV7-8 and TRBJ2-5): GAGVSQSPRYKVAKRGQDVALRCDPISGHVSLFWYQQALGQGPEFLTYFQNEAQLDKSGLPSDRFFAERPEGSVSTLKIQRTQQEDSAVYLCASSLGLDTQETQYFGPGTRLLVL.

This clonotype was observed at least ten times. The chain is built from TRBV28 and TRBJ2-6, with unresolved D. Trimming pared 3 bases from V and 4 bases from J, leaving 4 bases between. The CDR3 length is 13 residues. In germline, CDR1 is MDHEN, CDR2 SYDVKM. CDR3 bases: TGTGCCAGCAGTTTGCCCGGGGCCAACGTCCTGACTTTC. It codes for CASSLPGANVLTF.

This clonotype was observed a few times. The CDR3 loop is CASSSPKGSNTGELFF. CDR3 bases: TGTGCCAGCAGCTCTCCAAAAGGCTCCAACACCGGGGAGCTGTTTTTT. The chain links TRBV7-9 to TRBJ2-2, with D unclear. CDR1 and CDR2 from the germline V gene are SEHNR and FQNEAQ (reference sequence). The CDR3 runs 16 residues. V lost 4 bases to trimming and J lost 2 bases, with 14 bases between them.

This chain connects TRBV6-2 or TRBV6-3 to TRBJ2-3, with a possible D match to TRBD2 (5 bases). The CDR3 consists of 13 residues. The V and J ends lost 4 bases and 8 bases respectively, with 13 bases between them. The germline gives CDR1 MNHEY, CDR2 SVGEGT. The DNA for the CDR3 is TGTGCCAGCAGTTGGGCCTCTCGGGGTACGCAGTATTTT. This translates into CASSWASRGTQYF.

In this sample, this clonotype turned up a few times. This chain connects TRBV20-1 to TRBJ2-5; TRBD2 might be the D (5 bases). Germline V gene lookup returns CDR1 DFQATT and CDR2 SNEGSKA (reference sequence). CDR3 length: 14 amino acids. With 0 bases removed from V and 5 bases from J, the gap between germline ends came to 13 bases. The CDR3 sequence: CSARDQLSGETQYF. The CDR3 DNA reads TGCAGTGCTAGAGATCAACTCTCGGGGGAGACCCAGTACTTC.

The genes are TRBV18 and TRBJ2-5, with D tentatively TRBD1 (7 bases). This CDR3 contains 17 residues. The germline gives CDR1 KGHSH, CDR2 LQKENI. The germline V and J ends were trimmed by 5 bases and 0 bases, with 19 bases remaining between them. CDR3: CASSIRGDGTDQETQYF. The CDR3 DNA reads TGTGCCAGCTCAATCAGGGGGGACGGGACAGACCAAGAGACCCAGTACTTC.

This clonotype was found a few times. V usage is TRBV12-3 or TRBV12-4 and J usage is TRBJ1-1, with unresolved D. The CDR3 extends over 16 amino acids. Between the trimmed V and J ends, which lost 5 bases and 3 bases, there was a span of 19 bases. The CDR3 coding sequence is TGTGCCAGCAGTCGCCCGGTTGGTCGCGGGGACACTGAAGCTTTCTTT. Its translation is CASSRPVGRGDTEAFF.